Presented here are 13 T cell receptor beta chains from one specimen sequenced in a study of blood T cell repertoires in COVID-19. This table comes from immunoSEQ multiplex PCR, and its TCRdb copy is limited to in-frame clones, with some not included. The table records roughly 250,000 clones, 75% to 90% of them present only once. Sample: PBMCs or T cells enriched from blood (not recorded which). Every receptor here comes from a woman between 40 and 55 years old with acute COVID-19.

The V gene is TRBV9, the J gene TRBJ2-1; D unclear. Germline V gene sequence: CDR1 SGDLS, CDR2 YYNGEE. There are 13 residues in the CDR3. Deletions cut 3 bases from V and 8 bases from J, with 12 bases between. CDR3 sequence: CASSAYSVDEQFF. In DNA form, the CDR3 reads TGTGCCAGCAGCGCCTATAGTGTCGATGAGCAGTTCTTC.

The chain is built from TRBV3-1 (or the pseudogene TRBV3-2) and TRBJ1-2; 9 nucleotides agree with TRBD1. With 7 bases clipped from V and 5 bases from J, the junction kept 11 bases outside the gene matches. CDR1 LGHDT and CDR2 YNNKEL come from the germline V gene (reference sequence). The CDR3 loop spans 15 amino acids. CDR3 sequence: CASTPRTGVQYGYTF. The CDR3 DNA reads as TGTGCCAGCACGCCCCGGACAGGGGTTCAGTATGGCTACACCTTC.

The chain uses TRBV9 and TRBJ2-5; tentative D call: TRBD2 (5 bases). The germline CDR1 and CDR2 sequences are SGDLS and YYNGEE. The CDR3 loop spans 13 amino acids. Trimming stripped 5 bases from V and 5 bases from J, with 13 bases between. CDR3 nucleotide sequence: TGTGCCAGCAGAGCCTCGGGGAACGAGACCCAGTACTTC. Its protein is CASRASGNETQYF. The variable domain in full, completed from reference TRBV9 and TRBJ2-5, reads DSGVTQTPKHLITATGQRVTLRCSPRSGDLSVYWYQQSLDQGLQFLIQYYNGEERAKGNILERFSAQQFPDLHSELNLSSLELGDSALYFCASRASGNETQYFGPGTRLLVL.

Points on this clone: At the DNA level, this CDR3 is encoded by other sequences in the same sample as well. The chain is built from TRBV18 and TRBJ1-5; D perhaps matches TRBD1 (5 bases). CDR1 is KGHSH, CDR2 LQKENI, per germline. V dropped 5 bases and J dropped 4 bases, with 15 bases sitting between them. CDR3 length equals 15 residues. CDR3 nucleotide sequence: TGTGCCAGCTCAAAAACAAGGGGTGGTAATCAGCCCCAGCATTTT. Protein product: CASSKTRGGNQPQHF.

The CDR3 is CSVDRRLAGVRGDEQFF. CDR3 DNA sequence: TGCAGCGTTGATCGGCGACTAGCGGGAGTAAGAGGGGATGAGCAGTTCTTC. The chain combines TRBV29-1 with TRBJ2-1, with 12 bases identical to TRBD2. CDR3 size: 17 residues. Trimming cost V 3 bases and J 8 bases; bases outside gene matches: 14. From germline, CDR1 is SQVTM and CDR2 ANQGSEA.

The chain joins TRBV14 to TRBJ1-6; the D gene is possibly TRBD1 (5 bases). CDR3 length equals 15 residues. V lost 1 base to trimming and J lost 9 bases, with 13 bases between them. Germline-derived CDR1 and CDR2 are SGHDN and FVKESK. The CDR3 spells CASSQVGRAGSPLHF. The CDR3, as DNA: TGTGCCAGCAGCCAAGTGGGCAGGGCTGGTTCACCCCTCCACTTT.

J is TRBJ2-7 and V is TRBV5-4, with TRBD2 identical over 9 bases. Germline lookup yields CDR1 SGHNT and CDR2 YYREEE (reference sequence). The CDR3 runs to 15 residues. Trimming took 4 bases from V and 7 from J; bases not matched to a gene: 12. The CDR3 loop reads CASSLEISGSREQYF. The CDR3 region has the DNA TGTGCCAGCAGCCTGGAAATTAGCGGGAGTCGGGAGCAGTACTTC.

This chain connects TRBV19 to TRBJ2-1; 9 bases align to TRBD2. Looked up from germline, CDR1 is LNHDA and CDR2 is SQIVND (reference sequence). Trimming at V came to 7 bases and at J to 4 bases, leaving 11 bases not matched to a gene. CDR3 size: 16 residues. The CDR3 spells CASTKLAGKTYNEQFF. CDR3 bases: TGTGCCAGTACTAAACTAGCGGGCAAGACTTACAATGAGCAGTTCTTC.

The J gene is TRBJ2-5, the V gene TRBV5-6; D gene uncertain. The V gene lost 2 bases and the J gene lost 1 base, with 9 bases spanning the gap. Germline values: CDR1 SGHDT, CDR2 YYEEEE. The CDR3 contains 14 residues. The CDR3 spells CASSLSGFQETQYF. The CDR3 DNA is TGTGCCAGCAGCTTATCAGGATTCCAAGAGACCCAGTACTTC.

The chain joins TRBV6-5 to TRBJ2-7; possible D gene TRBD2, 5 bases. The CDR3 sequence is 14 residues long. Trimming took 7 bases from V and 0 from J, leaving 13 bases between them. The germline V gene has CDR1 MNHEY and CDR2 SVGAGI. CDR3 nucleotide sequence: TGTGCCAGCACGAGGGCGGGTAGCTCCTACGAGCAGTACTTC. It translates to CASTRAGSSYEQYF.

This rearrangement joins TRBV3-1 (or the pseudogene TRBV3-2) to TRBJ2-5, with 8 bases identical to TRBD1. Losses at the gene ends were 6 bases for V and 2 bases for J; bases not matched to a gene: 5. Germline V lookup: CDR1 LGHDT, CDR2 YNNKEL (reference sequence). This CDR3 region has 14 residues. The CDR3 reads CASRPRTGQETQYF. CDR3 DNA: TGTGCCAGCAGACCCAGGACAGGGCAAGAGACCCAGTACTTC.

The chain has TRBV30 and TRBJ1-2, with D perhaps matching TRBD1 (5 bases). This CDR3 has 13 amino acids. Germline CDR1 reads GTSNPN; CDR2 reads SVGIG (reference sequence). The V end lost 2 bases, the J end lost 4 bases, and 11 bases lay between the germline ends. The CDR3 sequence: CAWSLDKTYGYTF. For the CDR3, the DNA is TGTGCCTGGAGTCTGGACAAGACCTATGGCTACACCTTC.

The chain is built from TRBV14 and TRBJ2-1; D is possibly TRBD2 (5 bases). CDR1 SGHDN and CDR2 FVKESK come from the germline V gene. Trimming took off 3 bases at V and 3 bases at J, with 18 bases between the two ends. CDR3 length: 17 amino acids. CDR3 DNA sequence: TGTGCCAGCAGCCATCCTTATACCGGGATCGACTACAATGAGCAGTTCTTC. Translating it yields CASSHPYTGIDYNEQFF.